The source of this TCR beta chain is a study of response to subunit inactivated influenza vaccine. Findings and limits, study-wide: Only a handful of new T cells, the authors suggested, are recruited with each seasonal influenza vaccination.

MiXCR, run by TCRdb on the RT-PCR reads, gives a single entry per CDR3 protein. The sample shows about 650,000 distinct CDR3 sequences, around 13% of them seen only once. The length of the CDR3 is 14 residues. Looked up from germline, CDR1 is SGDLS and CDR2 is YYNGEE. Trimming cost V 3 bases and J 6 bases, with 16 bases left between them. Turning to this clonotype: The antigen remains unidentified.

V usage is TRBV9 and J usage is TRBJ2-7, with D tentatively TRBD2 (5 bases). The clonotype originates from a man aged 45-65 years who received an inactivated influenza vaccine. The material sequenced was PBMCs from blood, taken 14 to 15 days before vaccination. CDR3 residues: CASSAVGSLSEQYF. The CDR3 DNA reads as TGTGCCAGCAGCGCGGTAGGGAGCCTTAGCGAGCAGTACTTC.